This entry lists 31 T cell receptor beta chains sequenced from one sample in a study of blood T cell repertoires in COVID-19. Sequencing used immunoSEQ multiplex PCR; TCRdb keeps in-frame clones, though not all of them. The data show approximately 75,000 clones, roughly 85% seen once. Sequenced material: peripheral blood. These receptor sequences come from a woman older than 75 with acute or convalescent COVID-19.

The chain couples TRBV5-6 to TRBJ2-5, with TRBD2 matching 11 bases. The CDR3 length is 16 residues. Trimming took 3 bases from V and 0 from J; bases not matched to a gene: 4. Germline V gene sequence: CDR1 SGHDT, CDR2 YYEEEE. The CDR3 DNA sequence: TGTGCCAGCAGCTCCCCGGGACTAGCGGACCAAGAGACCCAGTACTTC. Residues: CASSSPGLADQETQYF. Full variable domain (rest looked up from reference TRBV5-6 and TRBJ2-5): DAGVTQSPTHLIKTRGQQVTLRCSPKSGHDTVSWYQQALGQGPQFIFQYYEEEERQRGNFPDRFSGHQFPNYSSELNVNALLLGDSALYLCASSSPGLADQETQYFGPGTRLLVL.

The V gene is TRBV2, the J gene TRBJ2-1, with 8 positions matching TRBD2. The junction had 5 bases not matched to a gene; V was cut back by 6 bases and J by 1 base. Germline values: CDR1 SNHLY, CDR2 FYNNEI. CDR3 length: 15 residues. As DNA, the CDR3 is TGTGCCAGCAGGGCCGGGAGGGGGTCCTACAATGAGCAGTTCTTC. This sequence encodes CASRAGRGSYNEQFF. The whole variable domain, remainder taken from reference TRBV2 and TRBJ2-1, is EPEVTQTPSHQVTQMGQEVILRCVPISNHLYFYWYRQILGQKVEFLVSFYNNEISEKSEIFDDQFSVERPDGSNFTLKIRSTKLEDSAMYFCASRAGRGSYNEQFFGPGTRLTVL.

A few counts support this clone. CDR3 bases: TGTGCCAGCAGCCAGGGACTAGCGGGAGGCGAGCAGTACTTC. It specifies CASSQGLAGGEQYF. The chain employs TRBV11-3 and TRBJ2-7; 15 bases fit TRBD2. This CDR3 has 14 residues. Germline V CDR1 and CDR2: SGHNT, YENEEA. Trimming cost V 5 bases and J 6 bases; bases outside gene matches: 2.

The V call is TRBV27, the J call TRBJ1-4; possible D gene TRBD1, 5 bases. V was cut by 5 bases and J by 1 base, with 29 bases left in between. The CDR3 has 21 residues. Germline-derived CDR1 and CDR2 are MNHEY and SMNVEV (reference sequence). The CDR3 loop is CASSPTGGSIGGVRTNEKLFF. As DNA, the CDR3 is TGTGCCAGCAGTCCTACGGGAGGCTCGATTGGAGGGGTGAGAACTAATGAAAAACTGTTTTTT.

This chain joins TRBV10-2 and TRBJ2-7, with D possibly TRBD1 on 5 matching bases. Germline CDR1 and CDR2: WSHSY and SAAADI. The CDR3 sequence is 16 residues long. V lost 3 bases and J lost 3, with 18 bases in between. CDR3 sequence: CASSDNPPGLFYEQYF. In nucleotides, the CDR3 is TGCGCCAGCAGTGATAATCCCCCAGGGCTGTTCTACGAGCAGTACTTC.

The chain employs TRBV4-2 and TRBJ2-2; D unclear. The CDR3 has 15 amino acids. Germline V gene lookup returns CDR1 LGHNA and CDR2 YNFKEQ. V was trimmed by 0 bases and J by 0 bases, leaving 5 bases between them. The CDR3 DNA reads TGTGCCAGCAGCCAAGAATCAGCGAACACCGGGGAGCTGTTTTTT. It encodes CASSQESANTGELFF.

The CDR3 nucleotides read TGTGCCAGTAGTATAGATAGGGCCGGGACTAGCGGGAGAGGGAATGAGCAGTTCTTC. This gives the protein CASSIDRAGTSGRGNEQFF. This chain links TRBV19 with TRBJ2-1; 14 nucleotides agree with TRBD2. The V gene end was trimmed by 0 bases and the J gene end by 7 bases; junction bases not matched to a gene: 11. This CDR3 spans 19 amino acids. The V gene's germline CDR1 is LNHDA and CDR2 SQIVND (reference sequence).

The V call is TRBV18, the J call TRBJ1-1; TRBD1 matches 7 bases. V was clipped by 0 bases and J by 0 bases; unmatched bases: 1. The CDR3 totals 15 residues. Germline CDR1 and CDR2: KGHSH and LQKENI. The CDR3 DNA is TGTGCCAGCTCACCACCGGGACAGATGAACACTGAAGCTTTCTTT. Its protein product is CASSPPGQMNTEAFF.

V and J are TRBV28 and TRBJ1-1; TRBD1 matches 8 bases. V gave up 11 bases and J gave up 4 bases; unmatched junction bases: 12. CDR1 and CDR2 from the germline V gene are MDHEN and SYDVKM. The CDR3 is 14 amino acids. CDR3 coding DNA: TGTGCCGTAGTTTTGGACAGGGTGGTCACTGAAGCTTTCTTT. Residues: CAVVLDRVVTEAFF.

The V call is TRBV11-2, the J call TRBJ1-4; 8 bases fit TRBD1. Germline-derived CDR1 and CDR2 are SGHAT and FQNNGV. The CDR3 consists of 15 residues. Trimming removed 3 bases from V and 3 bases from J; junction bases left unmatched: 3. The CDR3 bases are TGTGCCAGCAGCTTCCCACAGGGGGCTAATGAAAAACTGTTTTTT. The encoded protein is CASSFPQGANEKLFF. The variable domain in full, with the rest retrieved from reference TRBV11-2 and TRBJ1-4, is EAGVAQSPRYKIIEKRQSVAFWCNPISGHATLYWYQQILGQGPKLLIQFQNNGVVDDSQLPKDRFSAERLKGVDSTLKIQPAKLEDSAVYLCASSFPQGANEKLFFGSGTQLSVL.

J is TRBJ1-3 and V is TRBV10-3; no clear D gene. Germline V gives CDR1 ENHRY, CDR2 SYGVKD. V lost 4 bases, J lost 2 bases, and 6 bases lay in between. The CDR3 spans 13 residues. The DNA for the CDR3 is TGTGCCATCAGTGCGGGTGCTGGAAACACCATATATTTT. This codes for CAISAGAGNTIYF.

The chain uses TRBV5-1 and TRBJ1-1, with a possible D match to TRBD1 (6 bases). The germline CDR1 and CDR2 sequences are SGHRS and YFSETQ. This CDR3 is 13 amino acids long. Trimming pared 2 bases from V and 5 bases from J, leaving 10 bases between. In DNA, the CDR3 is TGCGCCAGCAGCTTAGCAGGGGCGACTGAAGCTTTCTTT. This gives the protein CASSLAGATEAFF.

As DNA, the CDR3 is TGTGCCAGTAGTATCAGGGTAACCACTGAAGCTTTCTTT. Translated, it gives CASSIRVTTEAFF. The chain has TRBV19 and TRBJ1-1, with a possible D match to TRBD1 (5 bases). The V gene lost 3 bases and the J gene lost 4 bases, with 9 bases spanning the gap. The CDR3 spans 13 residues. CDR1 is LNHDA and CDR2 is SQIVND in the germline V gene (reference sequence).

This chain uses TRBV7-2 with TRBJ1-3; no clear D gene. Germline V lookup: CDR1 SGHTA, CDR2 FQGNSA. CDR3 length equals 12 residues. V lost 3 bases, J lost 4 bases, and 4 bases lay in between. The CDR3 region has the DNA TGTGCCAGCAGCTTCCCAGGAAACACCATATATTTT. This codes for CASSFPGNTIYF.

The chain uses TRBV7-2 and TRBJ1-4; TRBD1 aligns across 8 bases. Trimming at V came to 4 bases and at J to 4 bases, leaving 5 bases not matched to a gene. The length of the CDR3 is 15 residues. Germline loops: CDR1 SGHTA, CDR2 FQGNSA. In DNA, the CDR3 is TGTGCCAGCAGCTGGGACAGGCGTAGTAATGAAAAACTGTTTTTT. It encodes CASSWDRRSNEKLFF.

V is TRBV20-1 and J is TRBJ1-5, with TRBD1 matching over 7 bases. The ends lost 3 bases at V and 2 bases at J; junction bases unmatched: 1. There are 13 residues in the CDR3. Looked up from germline, CDR1 is DFQATT and CDR2 is SNEGSKA (reference sequence). The CDR3, as DNA: TGCAGTGCTAGTGGACAGGGCAATCAGCCCCAGCATTTT. It yields the protein CSASGQGNQPQHF.

This chain uses TRBV5-1 with TRBJ2-3; TRBD2 matches 8 bases. This CDR3 spans 15 amino acids. The ends lost 0 bases at V and 0 bases at J; junction bases unmatched: 0. CDR1 SGHRS and CDR2 YFSETQ come from the germline V gene. The CDR3 region has the DNA TGCGCCAGCAGCTTGGCTAGCGGGAGCACAGATACGCAGTATTTT. Translated, it gives CASSLASGSTDTQYF.

V and J are TRBV19 and TRBJ1-5; the D gene is possibly TRBD1 (5 bases). Germline assignment: CDR1 LNHDA and CDR2 SQIVND (reference sequence). V was shortened by 6 bases and J by 4 bases, with 13 bases between the two germline ends. The CDR3 is 14 amino acids. CDR3 in DNA: TGTGCCAGTAGCCCGGGGGGGAAAAATCAGCCCCAGCATTTT. Protein: CASSPGGKNQPQHF.

V is TRBV3-1 (or the pseudogene TRBV3-2) and J is TRBJ1-3; TRBD1 agrees at 8 bases. The V segment lost 1 base and the J segment 0 bases; nucleotides outside the gene matches: 17. CDR1 and CDR2 from the germline V gene are LGHDT and YNNKEL (reference sequence). The CDR3 runs 21 residues. The CDR3 here is CASSQGAPGQALSLSGNTIYF. The CDR3 nucleotides are TGTGCCAGCAGCCAAGGGGCACCGGGACAGGCCTTGTCCCTCTCTGGAAACACCATATATTTT.

This clone was seen a handful of times. The J gene is TRBJ2-2, the V gene TRBV5-1; TRBD2 aligns across 11 bases. Germline lookup yields CDR1 SGHRS and CDR2 YFSETQ. This CDR3 spans 16 amino acids. V lost 8 bases and J lost 2; bases outside the gene matches: 8. The CDR3 loop is CASDSSGGSNTGELFF. CDR3 bases: TGCGCCAGTGATTCTAGCGGGGGGTCTAACACCGGGGAGCTGTTTTTT.

This clone has only one observation. V and J are TRBV6-5 and TRBJ1-1; D is perhaps TRBD1 (6 bases). Deletions cut 11 bases from V and 0 bases from J, with 16 bases between. Germline CDR1 MNHEY, CDR2 SVGAGI. The CDR3 consists of 14 residues. CDR3 amino acids: CASRNTGLNTEAFF. The CDR3, as DNA: TGTGCCTCAAGAAATACAGGGTTGAACACTGAAGCTTTCTTT.

The CDR3 is CATSSQGDYGYTF. CDR3 bases: TGTGCCACCAGCAGTCAGGGGGACTATGGCTACACCTTC. The rearrangement links TRBV15 to TRBJ1-2; 7 positions agree with TRBD1. CDR3 size: 13 residues. From germline, CDR1 is LNHNV and CDR2 YYDKDF (reference sequence). Germline trimming cut 3 bases from V and 3 bases from J; bases unmatched to any gene: 1.

The CDR3 DNA follows: TGTGCCAGCAGCCAGACAGGGGAAACCGGGGAGCTGTTTTTT. Protein: CASSQTGETGELFF. The V call is TRBV7-3, the J call TRBJ2-2; 8 bases fit TRBD1. There are 14 residues in the CDR3. Germline CDR1 is SGHTA and CDR2 is FQGTGA. V lost 5 bases, J lost 5 bases, and 4 bases stayed unmatched.

The gene calls are TRBV5-6 and TRBJ1-2; D call uncertain. The germline V gene encodes CDR1 SGHDT and CDR2 YYEEEE. V lost 0 bases to trimming and J lost 3 bases, with 12 bases between them. The CDR3 covers 15 residues. CDR3 coding DNA: TGTGCCAGCAGCTTGGGTACAGCCAACTACTATGGCTACACCTTC. It codes for CASSLGTANYYGYTF.

V gene TRBV7-9 combines with J gene TRBJ2-7; perhaps TRBD1 as D (6 bases). Germline V gives CDR1 SEHNR, CDR2 FQNEAQ (reference sequence). V dropped 6 bases and J dropped 5 bases, with 11 bases sitting between them. This CDR3 has 12 residues. In DNA, the CDR3 is TGTGCCAGCAGGTCCTCAGGGGACGAGCAGTACTTC. Translating gives CASRSSGDEQYF.

The chain uses TRBV5-6 and TRBJ2-7; possible D gene TRBD2, 5 bases. Germline loops: CDR1 SGHDT, CDR2 YYEEEE. CDR3 length: 15 residues. Trimming took off 2 bases at V and 2 bases at J, with 14 bases between the two ends. The CDR3 spells CASSFGVSGTYEQYF. The CDR3, as DNA: TGTGCCAGCAGCTTCGGGGTGTCGGGTACCTACGAGCAGTACTTC.

This clone has only a few counts. The chain uses TRBV2 and TRBJ1-5; 7 bases match TRBD1. The trim removed 1 base at V and 4 bases at J, leaving 4 bases unmatched. This CDR3 contains 15 residues. Looked up from germline, CDR1 is SNHLY and CDR2 is FYNNEI. CDR3 protein: CASSEEGTDNQPQHF. Written as DNA, the CDR3 is TGTGCCAGCAGTGAAGAAGGGACAGATAATCAGCCCCAGCATTTT.

This clone is a singleton in its sample. This chain connects TRBV24-1 to TRBJ2-1; tentative D call: TRBD2 (6 bases). The ends were cut back, 2 bases at V and 0 bases at J, with 16 bases in the middle. Germline values: CDR1 KGHDR, CDR2 SFDVKD. CDR3 length: 18 residues. The CDR3 DNA sequence: TGTGCCACCAGTGATTCCACAGCGGGCAGGAGCTCCTACAATGAGCAGTTCTTC. It is translated as CATSDSTAGRSSYNEQFF.

The chain links TRBV19 to TRBJ1-2; possibly TRBD1 for D (5 bases). CDR1 is LNHDA and CDR2 is SQIVND in the germline V gene (reference sequence). The CDR3 length is 12 residues. Between the trimmed V and J ends, which lost 5 bases and 4 bases, there was a span of 8 bases. CDR3 residues: CASSQGGYGYTF. The DNA of the CDR3 is TGTGCCAGTAGTCAGGGAGGCTATGGCTACACCTTC.

The V gene is TRBV3-1 (or the pseudogene TRBV3-2), the J gene TRBJ1-1; 8 nucleotides align to TRBD1. This CDR3 region has 14 residues. The J segment lost 0 bases and the V segment lost 7 bases, leaving 4 bases of the junction unmatched. The germline gives CDR1 LGHDT, CDR2 YNNKEL (reference sequence). The DNA of the CDR3 is TGTGCCAGCACCCTGGACAGGGTGAACACTGAAGCTTTCTTT. Its protein product is CASTLDRVNTEAFF.

The rearrangement joins TRBV2 to TRBJ2-1; 13 bases agree with TRBD2. Germline values: CDR1 SNHLY, CDR2 FYNNEI. The ends lost 6 bases at V and 13 bases at J; junction bases unmatched: 6. This CDR3 contains 13 residues. This CDR3 is CASRNPGLAGQFF. The CDR3 DNA is TGTGCCAGCAGGAACCCGGGACTAGCGGGACAGTTCTTC. The complete variable domain, with remaining parts taken from reference TRBV2 and TRBJ2-1, reads EPEVTQTPSHQVTQMGQEVILRCVPISNHLYFYWYRQILGQKVEFLVSFYNNEISEKSEIFDDQFSVERPDGSNFTLKIRSTKLEDSAMYFCASRNPGLAGQFFGPGTRLTVL.